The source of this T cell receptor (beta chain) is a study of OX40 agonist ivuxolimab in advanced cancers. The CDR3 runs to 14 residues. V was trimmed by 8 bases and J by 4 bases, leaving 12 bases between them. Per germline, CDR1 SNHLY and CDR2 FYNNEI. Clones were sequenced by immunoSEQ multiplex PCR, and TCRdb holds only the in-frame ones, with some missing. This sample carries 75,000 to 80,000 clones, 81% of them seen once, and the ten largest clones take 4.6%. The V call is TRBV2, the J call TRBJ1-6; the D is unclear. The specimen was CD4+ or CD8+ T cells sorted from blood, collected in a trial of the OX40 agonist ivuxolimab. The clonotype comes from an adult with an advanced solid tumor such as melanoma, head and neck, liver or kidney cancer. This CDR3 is CASQAESYNSPLHF. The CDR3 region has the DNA TGTGCCAGCCAAGCGGAATCATATAATTCACCCCTCCACTTT.